Listed here is a single TCR beta chain. The entry originates in a study of OX40 agonist ivuxolimab in advanced cancers. On the study more broadly: Antecedent anti-PD-1, anti-PD-L1 or anti-CTLA-4 therapy was permissible, with 35% to 40% having received some.

Assay: immunoSEQ multiplex PCR; the TCRdb copy retains only in-frame clones and omits some. The data show approximately 50,000 clones, 88% seen once. CDR1 is KGHSY and CDR2 is FQNENV in the germline V gene. J lost 0 bases, V lost 4 bases, and 3 bases had no gene match. CDR3 length: 14 amino acids. Sample: CD4+ or CD8+ T cells sorted from blood, taken in a trial of the OX40 agonist ivuxolimab. The genes are TRBV16 and TRBJ2-7; 7 bases agree with TRBD1. The source of this sequence is an adult with an advanced solid tumor such as melanoma, head and neck, liver or kidney cancer. The CDR3 DNA reads TGTGCCAGCAGCCTCGGGACAGTCTCCTACGAGCAGTACTTC. Translation gives CASSLGTVSYEQYF.